A single sample gave rise to the 18 T cell receptor beta chains below, sequenced in a study of T cells after somatic rescue of genetic block. TCRdb keeps only in-frame clones here, not all; method: immunoSEQ multiplex PCR. Found here are 70,000 to 85,000 clones, approximately 91% of them singletons; the top ten hold approximately 2.7%. Input material: peripheral blood mononuclear cells (PBMCs). The receptor set was obtained from a man younger than 45.

In DNA, the CDR3 is TGTGCCAGCATGGGACAGGCCACCTATAATTCACCCCTCCACTTT. Its translation is CASMGQATYNSPLHF. The rearrangement joins TRBV25-1 to TRBJ1-6; TRBD1 agrees at 8 bases. The J segment lost 2 bases and the V segment lost 7 bases, leaving 4 bases of the junction unmatched. Germline V gene lookup returns CDR1 MGHDK and CDR2 SYGVNS. This CDR3 contains 15 residues.

The chain uses TRBV6-5 and TRBJ2-1, with TRBD1 identical over 12 bases. This CDR3 comprises 15 residues. Germline V lookup: CDR1 MNHEY, CDR2 SVGAGI. Germline trimming cut 0 bases from V and 9 bases from J; bases unmatched to any gene: 3. CDR3 sequence reads: CASSYSGTGGGEQFF. The DNA for the CDR3 is TGTGCCAGCAGTTACTCGGGGACAGGGGGCGGTGAGCAGTTCTTC.

The V call is TRBV10-1, the J call TRBJ2-3; 10 positions match TRBD2. The germline CDR1 and CDR2 sequences are WNHNN and SYGVQD (reference sequence). The CDR3 has 15 amino acids. The ends lost 10 bases at V and 1 base at J; junction bases unmatched: 8. The DNA of the CDR3 is TGCGCCACCTCGGGACTAGCGAGCCGCACAGATACGCAGTATTTT. Amino acid sequence: CATSGLASRTDTQYF.

This rearrangement joins TRBV10-3 to TRBJ2-5; tentatively, D is TRBD2 (5 bases). The CDR3 sequence is 12 residues long. Trimming pared 2 bases from V and 5 bases from J, leaving 6 bases between. CDR1 is ENHRY, CDR2 SYGVKD, per germline. Here the CDR3 reads CAISEGGETQYF. The CDR3 DNA is TGTGCCATCAGTGAGGGCGGGGAGACCCAGTACTTC.

The chain has TRBV7-9 and TRBJ1-3; a weak D match, TRBD1 (6 bases). Germline lookup yields CDR1 SEHNR and CDR2 FQNEAQ (reference sequence). With 7 bases removed from V and 2 bases from J, the gap between germline ends came to 15 bases. This CDR3 is built from 15 residues. CDR3 DNA sequence: TGTGCCAGCATCCGGGGGGGGCTGGCTGGAAACACCATATATTTT. As protein: CASIRGGLAGNTIYF.

The chain employs TRBV5-1 and TRBJ2-7; D gene unclear. Looked up from germline, CDR1 is SGHRS and CDR2 is YFSETQ. The CDR3 consists of 12 residues. Between the trimmed V and J ends, which lost 4 bases and 5 bases, there was a span of 10 bases. The CDR3 nucleotides are TGCGCCAGCAGCCCGGCTAGGGACGAGCAGTACTTC. Amino acids: CASSPARDEQYF.

J is TRBJ1-1 and V is TRBV5-5, with TRBD1 identical over 7 bases. Germline V gene lookup returns CDR1 SGHKS and CDR2 YYEKEE (reference sequence). V lost 0 bases and J lost 4; bases outside the gene matches: 6. This CDR3 is built from 15 residues. The chain's CDR3 is CASSLAGTVGTEAFF. The CDR3 nucleotides read TGTGCCAGCAGCTTGGCCGGGACAGTGGGCACTGAAGCTTTCTTT.

J is TRBJ2-3 and V is TRBV28, with TRBD1 matching 9 bases. Germline V gene sequence: CDR1 MDHEN, CDR2 SYDVKM. The CDR3 runs 15 residues. V shed 5 bases, J shed 4 bases, and the junction held 7 bases outside the gene matches. The CDR3 DNA reads TGTGCCAGCAGTGCCGGGACAGGGAACGCAGATACGCAGTATTTT. Translating gives CASSAGTGNADTQYF.

The CDR3 bases are TGTGCCAGCAGTTCAACTTACGGGCAAGTCAGCGAGCAGTACTTC. Translation gives CASSSTYGQVSEQYF. The V and J genes are TRBV28 and TRBJ2-7, with D uncertain. Germline CDR1 is MDHEN and CDR2 is SYDVKM. This CDR3 has 15 residues. The germline V and J ends were trimmed by 4 bases and 6 bases, with 19 bases remaining between them.

The V call is TRBV11-2, the J call TRBJ2-3, with 10 bases matching TRBD2. The germline CDR1 and CDR2 sequences are SGHAT and FQNNGV. CDR3 length: 16 amino acids. V gave up 2 bases and J gave up 5 bases; unmatched junction bases: 7. The chain's CDR3 is CASSLTSGVHRDTQYF. CDR3 coding DNA: TGTGCCAGCAGCTTAACTAGCGGGGTTCATCGAGATACGCAGTATTTT.

A few counts support this clone. The chain uses TRBV27 and TRBJ2-1; 7 bases fit TRBD2. Per the germline V gene, CDR1 is MNHEY and CDR2 is SMNVEV (reference sequence). Unmatched junction bases numbered 6, after V lost 7 bases and J lost 6 bases. CDR3 length: 13 amino acids. CDR3 sequence (DNA): TGTGCCAGCAAACTCGGGACTATCAATGAGCAGTTCTTC. Its translation: CASKLGTINEQFF.

This clone was recorded a few times. V usage is TRBV10-1 and J usage is TRBJ2-3; 8 bases map to TRBD2. Germline trimming cut 0 bases from V and 9 bases from J; bases unmatched to any gene: 8. This CDR3 is 15 amino acids long. Germline lookup yields CDR1 WNHNN and CDR2 SYGVQD (reference sequence). CDR3 in DNA: TGCGCCAGCAGTGAGTCGCAGTACGGGGGGGGAACGCAGTATTTT. It translates to CASSESQYGGGTQYF.

The V gene is TRBV11-2, the J gene TRBJ2-5; 9 bases fit TRBD1. The CDR3 runs 15 residues. Germline values: CDR1 SGHAT, CDR2 FQNNGV. J was trimmed by 4 bases and V by 4 bases; bases with no gene match: 7. The CDR3: CASSSTGGIRETQYF. The CDR3 DNA reads TGTGCCAGCAGCTCCACAGGGGGCATCAGAGAGACCCAGTACTTC.

CDR3 amino acids: CASSPTGAETQYF. The CDR3 nucleotides read TGTGCCAGCAGCCCGACAGGGGCTGAGACCCAGTACTTC. V usage is TRBV9 and J usage is TRBJ2-5, with TRBD1 matching over 8 bases. This CDR3 region has 13 residues. Germline values: CDR1 SGDLS, CDR2 YYNGEE. Trimming removed 4 bases from V and 5 bases from J; junction bases left unmatched: 4.

This chain connects TRBV19 to TRBJ2-6; D perhaps matches TRBD1 (6 bases). Trimming took 7 bases from V and 2 from J, leaving 9 bases between them. The CDR3 is 14 amino acids. Germline V lookup: CDR1 LNHDA, CDR2 SQIVND (reference sequence). Here the CDR3 reads CASNRVAGANVLTF. CDR3 in DNA: TGTGCCAGTAACAGGGTGGCTGGGGCCAACGTCCTGACTTTC. The whole variable domain, remainder taken from reference TRBV19 and TRBJ2-6, is DGGITQSPKYLFRKEGQNVTLSCEQNLNHDAMYWYRQDPGQGLRLIYYSQIVNDFQKGDIAEGYSVSREKKESFPLTVTSAQKNPTAFYLCASNRVAGANVLTFGAGSRLTVL.

This chain joins TRBV5-6 and TRBJ2-5, with TRBD2 matching 14 bases. The germline V gene encodes CDR1 SGHDT and CDR2 YYEEEE. V was clipped by 4 bases and J by 5 bases; unmatched bases: 7. CDR3 length equals 16 residues. CDR3 amino acids: CASSLTSGGVRETQYF. The CDR3 DNA reads as TGTGCCAGCAGCCTGACTAGCGGGGGGGTTCGGGAGACCCAGTACTTC.

The rearrangement uses TRBV4-3 and TRBJ1-4; D may be TRBD1 (6 bases). Germline V gives CDR1 LGHNA, CDR2 YSLEER. V was shortened by 0 bases and J by 10 bases, with 15 bases between the two germline ends. This CDR3 contains 15 residues. CDR3 coding DNA: TGCGCCAGCAGCCAAGATTGGACAGCCCTTGGAAAACTGTTTTTT. Translating gives CASSQDWTALGKLFF.

This clone was counted a few times. This chain links TRBV6-4 with TRBJ1-5; D remains unclear. The CDR3 sequence is 13 residues long. Germline assignment: CDR1 MRHNA and CDR2 SNTAGT. The V end was cut by 5 bases, the J end by 7 bases, with 12 bases between. CDR3 protein: CASSFAGMQPQHF. CDR3 bases: TGTGCCAGCAGTTTTGCGGGTATGCAGCCCCAGCATTTT.